The source of this T cell receptor beta chain is a study of CD8 T cells in ankylosing spondylitis. Study-wide results and caveats: Within peripheral blood, clones linked to disease were CD8+ and relatively rare.

Construction of TCR beta libraries was performed using quantitative 5'-RACE with molecular barcodes. TCRdb re-called the 5' RACE reads through MiXCR, storing one row per CDR3 protein. The sample yields approximately 38,000 distinct CDR3 sequences, roughly 2.5% seen once. This clonotype appeared many times. No antigen is known for it. Germline V gives CDR1 SGDLS, CDR2 YYNGEE. Between the trimmed V and J ends, which lost 6 bases and 0 bases, there was a span of 13 bases. This CDR3 has 15 amino acids. The chain carries TRBV9 and TRBJ2-1; perhaps TRBD1 as D (6 bases). Sequenced sample: blood, either unsorted or a sorted T cell fraction (not recorded which). The sequence was collected from a male donor with ankylosing spondylitis or in good health (not recorded which). The chain's CDR3 is CASNPADSSYNEQFF. In DNA, the CDR3 is TGTGCCAGCAACCCAGCGGACAGCTCCTACAATGAGCAGTTCTTC.